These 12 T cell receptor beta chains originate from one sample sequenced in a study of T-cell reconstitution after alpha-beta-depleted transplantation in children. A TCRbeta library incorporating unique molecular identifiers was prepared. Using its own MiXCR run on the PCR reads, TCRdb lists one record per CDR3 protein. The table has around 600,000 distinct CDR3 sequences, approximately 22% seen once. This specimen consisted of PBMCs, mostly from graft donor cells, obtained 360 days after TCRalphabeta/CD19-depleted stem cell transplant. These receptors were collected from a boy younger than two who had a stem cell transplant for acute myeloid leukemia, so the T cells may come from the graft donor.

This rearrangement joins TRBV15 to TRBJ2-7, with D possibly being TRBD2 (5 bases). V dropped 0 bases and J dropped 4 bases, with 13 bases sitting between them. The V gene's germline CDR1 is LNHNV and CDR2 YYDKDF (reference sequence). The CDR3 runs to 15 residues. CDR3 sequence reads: CATSRDRPPGYEQYV. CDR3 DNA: TGTGCCACCAGCAGAGATCGCCCCCCGGGGTACGAGCAGTACGTC.

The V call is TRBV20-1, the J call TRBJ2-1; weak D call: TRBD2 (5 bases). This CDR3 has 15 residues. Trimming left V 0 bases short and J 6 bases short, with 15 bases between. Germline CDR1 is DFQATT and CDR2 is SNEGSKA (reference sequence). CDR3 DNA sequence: TGCAGTGCTAGAGAGGTCCGGCGGCGGGTCAATGAGCAGTTCTTC. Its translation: CSAREVRRRVNEQFF.

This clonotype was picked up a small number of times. CDR3 sequence reads: CASSTTSGAETQYF. The CDR3 DNA reads as TGTGCCAGCAGTACCACTAGCGGGGCAGAGACCCAGTACTTC. This chain joins TRBV12-3 or TRBV12-4 and TRBJ2-5, with 10 bases that match TRBD2. The trim removed 5 bases at V and 4 bases at J, leaving 4 bases unmatched. CDR3 length: 14 residues.

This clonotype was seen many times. This chain's CDR3 is CSARDSPGTEQYF. The CDR3 bases are TGCAGTGCTAGAGATTCCCCGGGGACCGAGCAGTACTTC. The chain joins TRBV20-1 to TRBJ2-7; D is perhaps TRBD1 or TRBD2 (5 bases each). This CDR3 has 13 amino acids. Germline V gene sequence: CDR1 DFQATT, CDR2 SNEGSKA (reference sequence). With 0 bases removed from V and 6 bases from J, the gap between germline ends came to 12 bases.

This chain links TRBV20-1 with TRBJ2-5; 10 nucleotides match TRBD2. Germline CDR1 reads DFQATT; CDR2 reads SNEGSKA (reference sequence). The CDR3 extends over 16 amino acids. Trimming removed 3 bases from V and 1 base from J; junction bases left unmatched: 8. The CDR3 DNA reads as TGCAGTGCTAGTATCGCTAGCGGGGGATTCCAAGAGACCCAGTACTTC. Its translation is CSASIASGGFQETQYF.

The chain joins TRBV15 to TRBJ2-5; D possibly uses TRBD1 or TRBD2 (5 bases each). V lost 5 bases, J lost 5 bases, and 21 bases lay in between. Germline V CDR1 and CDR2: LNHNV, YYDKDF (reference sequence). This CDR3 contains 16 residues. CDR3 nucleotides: TGTGCCACCAGCGGGGGTAGGGGCGAGGGCCAGGAGACCCAGTACTTC. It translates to CATSGGRGEGQETQYF.

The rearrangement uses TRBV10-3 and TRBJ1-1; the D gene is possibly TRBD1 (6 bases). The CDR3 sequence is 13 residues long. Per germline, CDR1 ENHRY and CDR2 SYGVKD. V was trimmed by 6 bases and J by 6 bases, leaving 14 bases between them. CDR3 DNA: TGTGCCATCAGGGACAGAAAAGAACCTGAAGCTTTCTTT. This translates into CAIRDRKEPEAFF.

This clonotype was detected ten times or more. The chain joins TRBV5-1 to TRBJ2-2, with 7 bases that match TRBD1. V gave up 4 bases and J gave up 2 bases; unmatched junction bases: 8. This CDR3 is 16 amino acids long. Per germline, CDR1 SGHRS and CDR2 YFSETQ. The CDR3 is CASSPRQGINTGELFF. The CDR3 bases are TGCGCCAGCAGCCCGAGACAGGGAATTAACACCGGGGAGCTGTTTTTT.

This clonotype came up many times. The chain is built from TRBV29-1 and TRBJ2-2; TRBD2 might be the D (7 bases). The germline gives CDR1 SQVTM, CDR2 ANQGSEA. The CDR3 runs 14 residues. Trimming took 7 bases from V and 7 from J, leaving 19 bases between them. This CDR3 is CSAQGLRGSGELFF. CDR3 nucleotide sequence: TGCAGCGCTCAGGGGCTGCGGGGGAGCGGGGAGCTGTTTTTT.

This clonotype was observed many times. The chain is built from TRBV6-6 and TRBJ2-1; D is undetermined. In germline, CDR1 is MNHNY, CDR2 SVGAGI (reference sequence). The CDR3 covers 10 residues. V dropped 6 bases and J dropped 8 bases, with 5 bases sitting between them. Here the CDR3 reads CASRGYEQFF. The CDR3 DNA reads TGTGCCAGCAGGGGCTATGAGCAGTTCTTC.

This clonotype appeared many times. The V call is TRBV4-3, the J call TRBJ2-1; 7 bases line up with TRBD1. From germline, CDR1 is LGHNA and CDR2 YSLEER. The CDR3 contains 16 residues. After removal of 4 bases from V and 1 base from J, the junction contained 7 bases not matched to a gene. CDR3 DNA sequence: TGCGCCAGCAGCCTAGGAAGGGACAGATCCTACAATGAGCAGTTCTTC. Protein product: CASSLGRDRSYNEQFF.

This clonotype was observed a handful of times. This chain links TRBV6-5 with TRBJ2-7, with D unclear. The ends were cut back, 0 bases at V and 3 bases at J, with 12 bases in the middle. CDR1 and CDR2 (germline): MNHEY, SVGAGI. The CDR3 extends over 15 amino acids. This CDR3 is CASSYSGLEDYEQYF. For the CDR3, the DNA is TGTGCCAGCAGTTACTCGGGCCTAGAGGACTACGAGCAGTACTTC.